A selection of T cell receptor beta chains follows, all from one sample in a study of early T cells in non-severe SARS-CoV-2 infection. MiXCR was run by TCRdb on the 5' RACE reads, yielding one entry per CDR3 protein. The sample carries around 32,000 distinct CDR3 sequences, about 5.7% recorded once. The sample consisted of whole blood. The source of these receptors is an adult who was a healthcare worker with PCR-confirmed SARS-CoV-2 infection or an uninfected control (not recorded which). Both conserved end residues are part of each CDR3. A D gene is named only where the DNA matches it firmly. A clone size is listed for some rows: how often the clone was seen (once, few, many), or a class if it is expanded.

size,J,D,V,DNA,CDR3
many,TRBJ1-2,NA,TRBV3-1,TGTGCCAGCAGCCAAGCGGCCCAGCGAAACTATGGCTACACCTTC,CASSQAAQRNYGYTF
NA,TRBJ1-6,TRBD1,TRBV7-7,TGTGCCAGCAGCGCCCAGGGGGATTCACCCCTCCACTTT,CASSAQGDSPLHF
many,TRBJ2-1,NA,TRBV7-2,TGTGCCAGCAGCTTAAGAGTTTCCTACAATGAGCAGTTCTTC,CASSLRVSYNEQFF
few,TRBJ2-5,NA,TRBV12-3/TRBV12-4,TGTGCCAGCAGTTTCTGGGGGCAGGGGCGGGAGACCCAGTACTTC,CASSFWGQGRETQYF
many,TRBJ2-6,NA,TRBV10-1,TGCGCCAGCAGTGAAGGAACCTCTGGGGCCAACGTCCTGACTTTC,CASSEGTSGANVLTF
many,TRBJ2-1,NA,TRBV2,TGTGCCAGCATCCCAGTGGGCTCTCGGCAGTTCTTC,CASIPVGSRQFF
NA,TRBJ2-1,NA,TRBV6-1,TGTGCCAGCAGTTGGGGAGGGGACAGAGTCTACAATGAGCAGTTCTTC,CASSWGGDRVYNEQFF
NA,TRBJ1-2,NA,TRBV11-1,TGTGCCAGCAGCTTAGGCTTGGCAGGCATAAACGATGGCTACACCTTC,CASSLGLAGINDGYTF
many,TRBJ1-1,NA,TRBV5-4,TGTGCCAGCAGCTGGGGTCCGGACACTGAAGCTTTCTTT,CASSWGPDTEAFF
NA,TRBJ1-4,NA,TRBV14,TGTGCCAGCAGCCAACGACTTGCAACTAATGAAAAACTGTTTTTT,CASSQRLATNEKLFF
medium-sized,TRBJ2-7,TRBD1,TRBV7-2,TGTGCCAGCAGCTTTCTCCAGGGGGCGGACTACGAGCAGTACTTC,CASSFLQGADYEQYF
many,TRBJ2-7,NA,TRBV20-1,TGCAGTGGGCAGATCCACTACGAGCAGTACTTC,CSGQIHYEQYF
many,TRBJ1-2,TRBD1,TRBV7-2,TGTGCCAGCAGCCTAAAGACAGGGGGATCAGATGGCTACACCTTC,CASSLKTGGSDGYTF
NA,TRBJ2-2,TRBD1,TRBV4-3,TGCGCCAGCAGGGCCGGGACAGAACTCACCGGGGAGCTGTTTTTT,CASRAGTELTGELFF
many,TRBJ2-5,TRBD1,TRBV10-2,TGCGCCAGCAGTGACAGGGGGATGGGGGAGACCCAGTACTTC,CASSDRGMGETQYF
many,TRBJ2-3,TRBD2,TRBV5-4,TGTGCCAGCAGCTTGTTGGCTACGGGGGGGCGAGATACGCAGTATTTT,CASSLLATGGRDTQYF
NA,TRBJ2-5,TRBD2,TRBV11-2,TGTGCCAGCAGCAACTTAGCGGGGGCCCAAGAGACCCAGTACTTC,CASSNLAGAQETQYF
few,TRBJ1-1,NA,TRBV11-2,TGTGCCAGCAGCCCTTTGACTGAAGCTTTCTTT,CASSPLTEAFF
NA,TRBJ2-7,TRBD1,TRBV15,TGTGCCACCAGCGCAGGGGGCGGCGAGCAGTACTTC,CATSAGGGEQYF
many,TRBJ1-5,NA,TRBV19,TGTGCCAGTAGTCTCCCGGGGAATAGCAATCAGCCCCAGCATTTT,CASSLPGNSNQPQHF